This is a list of T cell receptor beta chains from one sample in a study of cytomegalovirus exposure and HLA in healthy donors. Repertoires were generated with immunoSEQ multiplex PCR, while TCRdb's copy carries only in-frame clones and drops some. The table lists some 67,000 clones, 78% of them singletons, with 9.7% in the top ten. The sequencing sample was made of PBMCs. The receptors were gathered from a man aged 40-55 years in good health and CMV-seronegative. Each CDR3 is given with its conserved first and last residue. Each record gives: D gene, CDR3 length, V gene, clone size, J gene, CDR3 DNA, CDR3 protein. D genes are given only for firm matches. Where a row states a size, it is once, few, many or the class of an expanded clone; other rows omit it.

TRBD2,18,TRBV27,.,TRBJ2-6,TGTGCCAGCAGTCCCCTAGCGGGTCGGGGTTCTGGGGCCAACGTCCTGACTTTC,CASSPLAGRGSGANVLTF
.,14,TRBV4-1,once,TRBJ2-1,TGCGCCAGCAGCCTTCTCACTAGTTACAATGAGCAGTTCTTC,CASSLLTSYNEQFF
.,14,TRBV6-1,.,TRBJ1-4,TGTGCCAGCAGTGTTGAACCTGCGGATGAAAAACTGTTTTTT,CASSVEPADEKLFF
.,12,TRBV5-1,.,TRBJ1-2,TGCGCCAGCAGCGTGCGGGGGGAGCGGTACACCTTC,CASSVRGERYTF
.,15,TRBV7-8,once,TRBJ2-1,TGTGCCAGCAGCTTAGGTATAGAAACCTACAATGAGCAGTTCTTC,CASSLGIETYNEQFF
TRBD1,12,TRBV5-4,once,TRBJ1-4,TGTGCCAGCAGCGGGGACAGCGAAAAACTGTTTTTT,CASSGDSEKLFF
TRBD1,13,TRBV29-1,.,TRBJ1-1,TGCAGCGTCGGGACAGGGATGAACACTGAAGCTTTCTTT,CSVGTGMNTEAFF
.,16,TRBV18,.,TRBJ1-3,TGTGCCAGCTCACCTCCACAGGGAAGCTCTGGAAACACCATATATTTT,CASSPPQGSSGNTIYF
TRBD1,13,TRBV19,.,TRBJ2-7,TGTGCCAGTAGCCGGGACAGGGGATACGAGCAGTACTTC,CASSRDRGYEQYF
.,17,TRBV7-7,.,TRBJ2-1,TGTGCCAGCAGCCCTGGGCCCTTAGGAAACTCCTACAATGAGCAGTTCTTC,CASSPGPLGNSYNEQFF
TRBD2,16,TRBV4-1,.,TRBJ2-3,TGCGCCAGCAGCCAAGTGGCGGGAGCCGGCACAGATACGCAGTATTTT,CASSQVAGAGTDTQYF
.,13,TRBV7-8,few,TRBJ2-5,TGTGCCAGCAGCTCGACCCAGGGGATTACCCAGTACTTC,CASSSTQGITQYF
TRBD1,15,TRBV15,.,TRBJ1-1,TGTGCCACCTCGACAGGGGGCCTCATGAACACTGAAGCTTTCTTT,CATSTGGLMNTEAFF
.,16,TRBV7-8,.,TRBJ1-2,TGTGCCAGCAGCCTTGAAAGGGAGGGCCGATTCTATGGCTACACCTTC,CASSLEREGRFYGYTF
TRBD1,14,TRBV18,few,TRBJ2-2,TGTGCCAGCTCACGGCAGGGGGACACCGGGGAGCTGTTTTTT,CASSRQGDTGELFF
.,16,TRBV5-1,.,TRBJ1-3,TGCGCCAGCAGCTTGGGTTACGGTTTTATCAGCGACACCATATATTTT,CASSLGYGFISDTIYF
.,15,TRBV7-3,.,TRBJ1-1,TGTGCCAGCAGCTCCCCCAGGGGCCGCAATTTGGGAGCTTTCTTT,CASSSPRGRNLGAFF
TRBD2,20,TRBV5-8,.,TRBJ2-1,TGTGCCAGCAGCCCCTCCGAGGCTTGGGGGAAGCGGGGATCCTACAATGAGCAGTTCTTC,CASSPSEAWGKRGSYNEQFF
TRBD1,13,TRBV7-9,many,TRBJ1-4,TGTGCCAGCAGGCAGACAGGGAATGAAAAACTGTTTTTT,CASRQTGNEKLFF
.,16,TRBV7-9,.,TRBJ2-7,TGTTCCAGCAGCTGGGACTCTTATACCTTCTCCTACGAGCAGTACTTC,CSSSWDSYTFSYEQYF
TRBD2,16,TRBV7-3,once,TRBJ2-3,TGTGCCAGCAGCTTGGGACTAGCGGGGGGCCTGGATACGCAGTATTTT,CASSLGLAGGLDTQYF
.,15,TRBV11-2,.,TRBJ1-2,TGTGCCAGCAGCTTAGGAAACAGGGCGTTAGGTGGCTACACCTTC,CASSLGNRALGGYTF
.,14,TRBV11-3,.,TRBJ2-2,TGTGCCAGCAGCCCTCACAGGGATTCCGGGGAGCTGTTTTTT,CASSPHRDSGELFF
TRBD1,15,TRBV6-1,few,TRBJ1-1,TGTGCCAGCAGAGGACAGGGGGCGGGGGACACTGAAGCTTTCTTT,CASRGQGAGDTEAFF
.,14,TRBV11-3,.,TRBJ1-3,TGTGCCAGCAGCTTACAGGGCCCGGGAAACACCATATATTTT,CASSLQGPGNTIYF
.,16,TRBV29-1,.,TRBJ2-3,TGCAGCGTCCCACCGTTCCTTGGGGTAGCGTCGGATACGCAGTATTTT,CSVPPFLGVASDTQYF
TRBD2,17,TRBV15,.,TRBJ2-2,TGTGCCACCAGCAGATCCGGCGGGACTAGCAAATCCGGGGAGCTGTTTTTT,CATSRSGGTSKSGELFF
TRBD1,12,TRBV6-5,.,TRBJ1-1,TGTGCCAGCAGTACAGGGGTCACTGAAGCTTTCTTT,CASSTGVTEAFF
.,13,TRBV11-2,.,TRBJ1-2,TGTGCCAGCAGCTTCGACAGAAACTATGGCTACACCTTC,CASSFDRNYGYTF
TRBD1,15,TRBV27,once,TRBJ2-1,TGTGCCAGCAGACAGGGACAGAGCTCCTACAATGAGCAGTTCTTC,CASRQGQSSYNEQFF
.,14,TRBV5-3,.,TRBJ1-2,TGTGCCAGAGCAGGAGGAACAGGGAAATATGGCTACACCTTC,CARAGGTGKYGYTF
.,14,TRBV6-5,few,TRBJ1-1,TGTGCCAGCACCCCACAGGGACTACGCACTGAAGCTTTCTTT,CASTPQGLRTEAFF
.,14,TRBV6-5,.,TRBJ2-7,TGTGCCAGCACTCGGGCAGGGGACTCCTACGAGCAGTACTTC,CASTRAGDSYEQYF
.,15,TRBV4-2,.,TRBJ1-2,TGTGCCAGCAGCCAAGATCGGGACTCCCGGCTTGGCTACACCTTC,CASSQDRDSRLGYTF
TRBD1,17,TRBV11-2,.,TRBJ1-2,TGTGCCAGCAGCCCGGGACAGGGGCGGGGAACCTTTTATGGCTACACCTTC,CASSPGQGRGTFYGYTF
TRBD1,14,TRBV7-9,.,TRBJ2-7,TGTGCCAGCAGCTTGTTGCAGGGGGACGACGAGCAGTACTTC,CASSLLQGDDEQYF
.,17,TRBV4-1,once,TRBJ2-1,TGCGCCAGCAGCCACCATCAATCTGGGAGATCGGAAAATGAGCAGTTCTTC,CASSHHQSGRSENEQFF
TRBD1,14,TRBV7-9,.,TRBJ1-4,TGTGCCAGCAGCACGCAGGGGGCGAATGAAAAACTGTTTTTT,CASSTQGANEKLFF
.,13,TRBV6-5,.,TRBJ1-2,TGTGCCAGCAGCCCTACAGGGAACTATGGCTACACCTTC,CASSPTGNYGYTF
.,15,TRBV6-5,.,TRBJ2-7,TGTGCCAGCAGTTACCTCGGAAGCGGACGGTACGAGCAGTACTTC,CASSYLGSGRYEQYF
TRBD1,14,TRBV10-3,.,TRBJ2-1,TGTGCCATCACCAGGACAGGGGAGAACAATGAGCAGTTCTTC,CAITRTGENNEQFF
TRBD1,15,TRBV19,.,TRBJ1-2,TGTGCCACCCCTTCTCTGCCGGGACAGAAATACGGCTACACCTTC,CATPSLPGQKYGYTF
TRBD1,15,TRBV7-9,.,TRBJ1-5,TGTGCCAGCAGCACGGATAGCCAGGGGGGTCAGCCCCAGCATTTT,CASSTDSQGGQPQHF